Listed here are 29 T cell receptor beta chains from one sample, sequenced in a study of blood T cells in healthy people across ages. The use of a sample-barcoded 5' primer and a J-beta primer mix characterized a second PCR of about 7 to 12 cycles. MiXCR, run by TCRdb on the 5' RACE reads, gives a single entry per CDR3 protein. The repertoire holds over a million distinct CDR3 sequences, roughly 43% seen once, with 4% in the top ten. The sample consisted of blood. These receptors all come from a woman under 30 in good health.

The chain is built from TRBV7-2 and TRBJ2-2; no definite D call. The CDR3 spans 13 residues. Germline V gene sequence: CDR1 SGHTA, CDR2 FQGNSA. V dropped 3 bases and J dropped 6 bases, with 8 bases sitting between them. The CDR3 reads CASSFGEAGELFF. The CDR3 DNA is TGTGCCAGCAGCTTCGGTGAGGCCGGGGAGCTGTTTTTT.

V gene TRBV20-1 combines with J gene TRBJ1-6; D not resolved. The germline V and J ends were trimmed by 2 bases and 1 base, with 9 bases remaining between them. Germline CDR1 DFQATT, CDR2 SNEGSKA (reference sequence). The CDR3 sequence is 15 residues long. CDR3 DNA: TGCAGTGCTAGAAGAGGGCCTTCCTATAATTCACCCCTCCACTTT. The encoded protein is CSARRGPSYNSPLHF.

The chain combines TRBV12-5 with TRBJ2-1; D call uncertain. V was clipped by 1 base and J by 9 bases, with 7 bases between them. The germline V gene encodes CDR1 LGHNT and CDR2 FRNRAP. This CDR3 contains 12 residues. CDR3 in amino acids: CASGLGAVEQFF. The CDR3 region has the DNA TGTGCTAGTGGTTTGGGGGCGGTTGAGCAGTTCTTC.

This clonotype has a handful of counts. CDR3 residues: CASSSNTQWGASEQFF. In nucleotides, the CDR3 is TGTGCCAGCAGCTCAAACACTCAGTGGGGGGCAAGTGAGCAGTTCTTC. The chain uses TRBV7-3 and TRBJ2-1; D possibly matches TRBD1 or TRBD2 (6 bases each). The ends were cut back, 4 bases at V and 9 bases at J, with 22 bases in the middle. From germline, CDR1 is SGHTA and CDR2 FQGTGA. The length of the CDR3 is 16 residues.

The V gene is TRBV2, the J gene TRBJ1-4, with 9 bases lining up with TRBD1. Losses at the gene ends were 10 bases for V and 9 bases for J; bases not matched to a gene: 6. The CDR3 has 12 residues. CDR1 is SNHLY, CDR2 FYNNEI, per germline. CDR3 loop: CATGTGIQKLFF. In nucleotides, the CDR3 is TGTGCCACCGGGACAGGGATTCAAAAACTGTTTTTT. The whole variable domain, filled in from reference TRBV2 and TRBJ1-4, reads EPEVTQTPSHQVTQMGQEVILRCVPISNHLYFYWYRQILGQKVEFLVSFYNNEISEKSEIFDDQFSVERPDGSNFTLKIRSTKLEDSAMYFCATGTGIQKLFFGSGTQLSVL.

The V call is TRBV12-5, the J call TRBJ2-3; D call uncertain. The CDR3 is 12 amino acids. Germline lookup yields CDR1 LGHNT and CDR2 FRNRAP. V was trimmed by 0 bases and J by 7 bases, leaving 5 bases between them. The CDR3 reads CASGLVGNTQYF. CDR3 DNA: TGTGCTAGTGGTTTGGTGGGTAATACGCAGTATTTT. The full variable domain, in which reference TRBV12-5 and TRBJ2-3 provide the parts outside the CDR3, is DARVTQTPRHKVTEMGQEVTMRCQPILGHNTVFWYRQTMMQGLELLAYFRNRAPLDDSGMPKDRFSAEMPDATLATLKIQPSEPRDSAVYFCASGLVGNTQYFGPGTRLTVL.

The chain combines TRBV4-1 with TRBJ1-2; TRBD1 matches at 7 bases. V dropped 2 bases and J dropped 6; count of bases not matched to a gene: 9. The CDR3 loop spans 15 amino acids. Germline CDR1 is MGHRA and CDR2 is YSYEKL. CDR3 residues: CASSQTEGGGDGYTF. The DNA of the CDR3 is TGCGCCAGCAGCCAAACTGAAGGGGGCGGAGATGGCTACACCTTC.

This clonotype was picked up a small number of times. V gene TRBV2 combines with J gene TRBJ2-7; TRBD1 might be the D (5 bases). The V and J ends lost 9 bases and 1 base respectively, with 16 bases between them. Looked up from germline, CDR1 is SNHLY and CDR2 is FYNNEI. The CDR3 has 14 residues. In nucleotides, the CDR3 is TGTGCCAGTTATCGTGGGGCGGTTTCCTACGAGCAGTACTTC. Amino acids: CASYRGAVSYEQYF.

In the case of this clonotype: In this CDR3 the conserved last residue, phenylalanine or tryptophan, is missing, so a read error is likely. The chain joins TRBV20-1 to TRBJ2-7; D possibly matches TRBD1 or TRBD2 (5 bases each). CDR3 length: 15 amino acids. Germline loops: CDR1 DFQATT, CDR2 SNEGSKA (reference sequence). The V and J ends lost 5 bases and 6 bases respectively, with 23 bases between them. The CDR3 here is CSADPRDQLSFEQYL. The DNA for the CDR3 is TGCAGTGCTGACCCCCGGGACCAACTTTCTTTCGAGCAGTACCTC.

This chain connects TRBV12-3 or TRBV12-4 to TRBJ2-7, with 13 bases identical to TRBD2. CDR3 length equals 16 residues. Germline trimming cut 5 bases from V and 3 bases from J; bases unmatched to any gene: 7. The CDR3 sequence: CASSDRTSGSFYEQYF. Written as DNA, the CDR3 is TGTGCCAGCAGTGACAGGACTAGCGGGAGTTTCTACGAGCAGTACTTC.

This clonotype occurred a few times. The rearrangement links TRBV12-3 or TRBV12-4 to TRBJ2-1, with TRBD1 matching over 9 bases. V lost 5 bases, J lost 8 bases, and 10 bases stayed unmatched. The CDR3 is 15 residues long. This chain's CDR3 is CASSLQGQGRDEQFF. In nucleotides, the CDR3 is TGTGCCAGCAGTCTACAGGGACAGGGTAGGGATGAGCAGTTCTTC.

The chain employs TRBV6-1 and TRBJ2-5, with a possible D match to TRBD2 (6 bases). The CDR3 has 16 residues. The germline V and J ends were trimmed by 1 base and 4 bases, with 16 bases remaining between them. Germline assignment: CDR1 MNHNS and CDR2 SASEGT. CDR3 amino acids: CASSEGVSGGPETQYF. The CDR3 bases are TGTGCCAGCAGTGAAGGGGTTAGCGGAGGCCCAGAGACCCAGTACTTC.

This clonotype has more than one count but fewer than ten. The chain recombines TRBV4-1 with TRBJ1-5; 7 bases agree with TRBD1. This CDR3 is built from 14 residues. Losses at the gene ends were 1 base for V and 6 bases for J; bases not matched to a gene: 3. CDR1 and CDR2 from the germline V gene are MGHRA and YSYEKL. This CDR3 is CASSQVGQAQPQHF. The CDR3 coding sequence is TGCGCCAGCAGCCAAGTAGGACAGGCTCAGCCCCAGCATTTT.

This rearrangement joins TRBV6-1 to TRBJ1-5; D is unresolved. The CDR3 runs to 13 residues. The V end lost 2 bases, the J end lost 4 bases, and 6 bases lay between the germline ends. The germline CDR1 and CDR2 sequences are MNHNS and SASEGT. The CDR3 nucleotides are TGTGCCAGCAGTGAACGAATTAATCAGCCCCAGCATTTT. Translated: CASSERINQPQHF.

The CDR3 sequence is CSVAARAVETQYF. CDR3 sequence (DNA): TGCAGCGTCGCCGCCAGGGCGGTCGAGACCCAGTACTTC. The chain combines TRBV29-1 with TRBJ2-7; D is perhaps TRBD1 (5 bases). The DNA end favors TRBJ2-5, so the J call may be wrong. The CDR3 length is 13 residues. Germline CDR1 SQVTM, CDR2 ANQGSEA.

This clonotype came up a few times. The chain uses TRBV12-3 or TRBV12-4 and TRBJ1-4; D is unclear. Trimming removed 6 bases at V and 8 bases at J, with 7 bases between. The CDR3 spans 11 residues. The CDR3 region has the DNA TGTGCCAGCAGAGTAGGGGAAAAACTGTTTTTT. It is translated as CASRVGEKLFF.

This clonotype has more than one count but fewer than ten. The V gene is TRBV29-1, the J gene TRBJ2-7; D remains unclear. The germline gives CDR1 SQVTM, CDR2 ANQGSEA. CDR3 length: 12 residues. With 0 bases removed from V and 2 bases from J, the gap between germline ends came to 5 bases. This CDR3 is CSVEDNTYEQYF. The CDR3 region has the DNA TGCAGCGTTGAAGATAACACCTACGAGCAGTACTTC.

The CDR3, as DNA: TGTGCCAGCAGCCTTAGCGGGGTGGGGGGGGAGACCCAGTACTTC. This translates into CASSLSGVGGETQYF. The chain carries TRBV9 and TRBJ2-5, with TRBD2 matching 8 bases. V lost 4 bases to trimming and J lost 5 bases; unmatched junction nucleotides: 10. The germline V gene has CDR1 SGDLS and CDR2 YYNGEE. The length of the CDR3 is 15 residues.

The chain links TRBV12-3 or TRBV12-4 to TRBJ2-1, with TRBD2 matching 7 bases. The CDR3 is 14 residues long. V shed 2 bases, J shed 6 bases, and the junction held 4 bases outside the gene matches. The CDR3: CASSLLAVVNEQFF. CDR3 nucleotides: TGTGCCAGCAGTTTACTAGCGGTCGTCAATGAGCAGTTCTTC.

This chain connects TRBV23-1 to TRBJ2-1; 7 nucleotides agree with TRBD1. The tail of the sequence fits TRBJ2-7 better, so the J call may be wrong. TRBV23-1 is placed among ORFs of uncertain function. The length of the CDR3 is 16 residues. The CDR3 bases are TGCGCCAGCAGTCAATCGGACAGGCCAATCTACAATGAGCAGTACTTC. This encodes CASSQSDRPIYNEQYF.

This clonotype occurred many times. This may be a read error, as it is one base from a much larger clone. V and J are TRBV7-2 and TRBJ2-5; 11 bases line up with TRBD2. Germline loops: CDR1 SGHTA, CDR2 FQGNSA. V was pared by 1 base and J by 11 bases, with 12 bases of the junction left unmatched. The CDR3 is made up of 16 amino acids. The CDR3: CASSLEAGLAETEQYF. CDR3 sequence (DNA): TGTGCCAGCAGCTTAGAAGCGGGACTAGCGGAAACAGAGCAGTACTTC.

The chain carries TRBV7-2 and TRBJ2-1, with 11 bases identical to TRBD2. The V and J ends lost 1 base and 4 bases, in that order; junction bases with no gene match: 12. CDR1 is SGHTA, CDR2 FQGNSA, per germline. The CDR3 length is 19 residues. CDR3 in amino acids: CASSLVGPGGLAEYNEQFF. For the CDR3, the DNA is TGTGCCAGCAGCTTAGTGGGGCCTGGGGGACTAGCGGAATACAATGAGCAGTTCTTC.

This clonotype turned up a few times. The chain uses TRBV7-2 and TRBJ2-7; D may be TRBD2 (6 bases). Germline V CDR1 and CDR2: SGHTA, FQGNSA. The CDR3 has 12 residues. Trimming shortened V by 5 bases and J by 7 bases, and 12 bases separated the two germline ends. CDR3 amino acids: CASSPFGGEQYF. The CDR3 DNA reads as TGTGCCAGCAGCCCTTTCGGGGGTGAGCAGTACTTC.

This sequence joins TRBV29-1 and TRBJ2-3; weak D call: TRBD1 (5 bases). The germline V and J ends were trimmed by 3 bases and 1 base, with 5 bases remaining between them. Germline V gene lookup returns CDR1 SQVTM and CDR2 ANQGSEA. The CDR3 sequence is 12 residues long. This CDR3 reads CSVETGTDTQYF. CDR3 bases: TGCAGCGTTGAGACAGGCACAGATACGCAGTATTTT.

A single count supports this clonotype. The CDR3 is CASSVSGGGSTDTQYF. CDR3 nucleotide sequence: TGTGCCAGCAGCGTCTCCGGGGGGGGGTCGACAGATACGCAGTATTTT. V gene TRBV7-2 combines with J gene TRBJ2-3, with 8 bases lining up with TRBD2. The V and J ends lost 5 bases and 3 bases, in that order; junction bases with no gene match: 10. Germline loops: CDR1 SGHTA, CDR2 FQGNSA. The CDR3 extends over 16 amino acids.

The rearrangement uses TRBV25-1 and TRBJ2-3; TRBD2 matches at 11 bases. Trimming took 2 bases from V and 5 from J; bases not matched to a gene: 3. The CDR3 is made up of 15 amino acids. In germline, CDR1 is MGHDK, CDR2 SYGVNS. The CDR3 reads CASSERGTSGDTQYF. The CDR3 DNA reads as TGTGCCAGCAGTGAAAGGGGGACTAGCGGAGATACGCAGTATTTT.

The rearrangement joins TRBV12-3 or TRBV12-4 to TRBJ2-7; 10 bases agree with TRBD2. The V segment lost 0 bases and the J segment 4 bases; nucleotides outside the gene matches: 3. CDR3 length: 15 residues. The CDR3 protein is CASSLAQLAGYEQYF. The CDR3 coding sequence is TGTGCCAGCAGTTTAGCCCAACTAGCGGGGTACGAGCAGTACTTC.

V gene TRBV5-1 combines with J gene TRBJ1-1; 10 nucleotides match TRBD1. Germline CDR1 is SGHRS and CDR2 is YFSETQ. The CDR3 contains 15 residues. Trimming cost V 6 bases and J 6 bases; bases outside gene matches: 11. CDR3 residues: CASIDGTGAKSEAFF. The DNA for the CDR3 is TGCGCCAGCATCGATGGGACAGGGGCAAAATCTGAAGCTTTCTTT.

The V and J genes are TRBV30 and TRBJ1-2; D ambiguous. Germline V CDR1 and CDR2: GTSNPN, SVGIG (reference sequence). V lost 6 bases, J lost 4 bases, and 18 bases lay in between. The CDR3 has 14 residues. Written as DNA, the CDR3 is TGTGCCTGTTCTCCCCTCGAACAAATCTATGGCTACACCTTC. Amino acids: CACSPLEQIYGYTF.